The 20 T cell receptor beta chains below all came from one sample that was sequenced in a study of blood T cell repertoires in COVID-19. Measured with immunoSEQ multiplex PCR; TCRdb has only the in-frame clones, and not every one. The sample lists roughly 190,000 clones, approximately 84% occurring once. The sequencing input was peripheral blood. These receptors all come from a human donor with acute or convalescent COVID-19. The donor label of this sample is uncertain.

A few counts support this clone. The same CDR3 arises from other DNA sequences in this sample as well. V gene TRBV5-4 combines with J gene TRBJ2-7, with TRBD1 identical over 8 bases. The CDR3 length is 15 residues. Per germline, CDR1 SGHNT and CDR2 YYREEE (reference sequence). Trimming cost V 0 bases and J 3 bases; bases outside gene matches: 5. The chain's CDR3 is CASSLAGTGVYEQYF. In DNA, the CDR3 is TGTGCCAGCAGCTTGGCCGGGACAGGCGTCTACGAGCAGTACTTC.

The chain uses TRBV30 and TRBJ2-5, with a possible D match to TRBD1 (5 bases). The V and J ends lost 3 bases and 5 bases respectively, with 13 bases between them. The CDR3 covers 13 residues. Germline-derived CDR1 and CDR2 are GTSNPN and SVGIG (reference sequence). The CDR3 loop is CAWRWGGPETQYF. In DNA, the CDR3 is TGTGCCTGGAGGTGGGGCGGACCGGAGACCCAGTACTTC.

The chain recombines TRBV7-9 with TRBJ2-7; D is undetermined. CDR3 length: 16 residues. Germline CDR1 is SEHNR and CDR2 is FQNEAQ (reference sequence). Trimming cost V 0 bases and J 4 bases, with 16 bases left between them. CDR3 DNA: TGTGCCAGCAGCTTAGCGCTGGGCAGGATCCAGTACGAGCAGTACTTC. Protein: CASSLALGRIQYEQYF. Full variable domain (outside the CDR3, taken from reference TRBV7-9 and TRBJ2-7): DTGVSQNPRHKITKRGQNVTFRCDPISEHNRLYWYRQTLGQGPEFLTYFQNEAQLEKSRLLSDRFSAERPKGSFSTLEIQRTEQGDSAMYLCASSLALGRIQYEQYFGPGTRLTVT.

This clone occurred once. This chain uses TRBV4-1 with TRBJ2-2; 11 bases are shared with TRBD2. The V and J ends lost 1 base and 6 bases, in that order; junction bases with no gene match: 4. Germline V gene lookup returns CDR1 MGHRA and CDR2 YSYEKL. This CDR3 contains 16 residues. Here the CDR3 reads CASSQAPTSGAGELFF. The DNA of the CDR3 is TGCGCCAGCAGCCAAGCCCCGACTAGCGGGGCCGGGGAGCTGTTTTTT.

This clone came up many times. This chain connects TRBV7-3 to TRBJ2-1; D is undetermined. Trimming took 0 bases from V and 5 from J, leaving 8 bases between them. Germline V lookup: CDR1 SGHTA, CDR2 FQGTGA. The CDR3 extends over 14 amino acids. The CDR3 spells CASSLTALNNEQFF. Written as DNA, the CDR3 is TGTGCCAGCAGCTTAACGGCCTTAAACAATGAGCAGTTCTTC.

V gene TRBV9 combines with J gene TRBJ2-7; the match to TRBD2 covers 10 bases. The CDR3 runs to 16 residues. Germline V lookup: CDR1 SGDLS, CDR2 YYNGEE. V was clipped by 3 bases and J by 7 bases; unmatched bases: 13. CDR3 loop: CASSALGSGGAGEQYF. CDR3 DNA: TGTGCCAGCAGCGCCTTGGGGAGCGGGGGGGCCGGTGAGCAGTACTTC. Full variable domain (remainder filled in from reference TRBV9 and TRBJ2-7): DSGVTQTPKHLITATGQRVTLRCSPRSGDLSVYWYQQSLDQGLQFLIQYYNGEERAKGNILERFSAQQFPDLHSELNLSSLELGDSALYFCASSALGSGGAGEQYFGPGTRLTVT.

The chain is built from TRBV10-3 and TRBJ2-2, with 8 bases lining up with TRBD2. V lost 4 bases to trimming and J lost 6 bases; unmatched junction nucleotides: 1. There are 13 residues in the CDR3. The germline CDR1 and CDR2 sequences are ENHRY and SYGVKD. CDR3 nucleotide sequence: TGTGCCATCAGTGTCGGGGGGGCCGGGGAGCTGTTTTTT. It translates to CAISVGGAGELFF.

This clone came up a few times. The gene calls are TRBV11-2 and TRBJ1-2; 10 nucleotides agree with TRBD1. Germline assignment: CDR1 SGHAT and CDR2 FQNNGV. Losses at the gene ends were 5 bases for V and 9 bases for J; bases not matched to a gene: 6. This CDR3 spans 13 amino acids. The CDR3 DNA reads as TGTGCCAGCAGCGCAGGACAGGGGGTCCGCTACACCTTC. Translation gives CASSAGQGVRYTF.

The V gene is TRBV19, the J gene TRBJ2-7, with D perhaps matching TRBD1 (6 bases). This CDR3 has 16 amino acids. The V end lost 4 bases, the J end lost 4 bases, and 20 bases lay between the germline ends. CDR1 and CDR2 from the germline V gene are LNHDA and SQIVND (reference sequence). CDR3: CASSRAGGGTKYEQYF. The CDR3 nucleotides read TGTGCCAGTAGTAGGGCGGGTGGGGGCACGAAATACGAGCAGTACTTC.

The V call is TRBV6-1, the J call TRBJ1-2; possible D gene TRBD1, 5 bases. Germline V lookup: CDR1 MNHNS, CDR2 SASEGT. V was clipped by 2 bases and J by 4 bases, with 8 bases between them. The length of the CDR3 is 13 residues. CDR3 amino acids: CASSERGTYGYTF. The CDR3 coding sequence is TGTGCCAGCAGTGAAAGGGGAACCTATGGCTACACCTTC.

The chain is built from TRBV29-1 and TRBJ1-2; tentative D call: TRBD1 (6 bases). The ends were cut back, 7 bases at V and 8 bases at J, with 14 bases in the middle. The CDR3 has 11 amino acids. Germline values: CDR1 SQVTM, CDR2 ANQGSEA. The CDR3 DNA reads TGCAGCGCCCAGGGGACGAACGGCTACACCTTC. It codes for CSAQGTNGYTF.

The V and J genes are TRBV5-6 and TRBJ2-7, with TRBD1 matching 10 bases. The CDR3 sequence is 16 residues long. Germline values: CDR1 SGHDT, CDR2 YYEEEE. The ends lost 1 base at V and 5 bases at J; junction bases unmatched: 9. CDR3 amino acids: CASSLSGQGVRHEQYF. CDR3 in DNA: TGTGCCAGCAGCTTGTCTGGACAGGGGGTTCGCCACGAGCAGTACTTC.

This rearrangement joins TRBV7-8 to TRBJ1-2; 12 nucleotides line up with TRBD1. J lost 7 bases, V lost 2 bases, and 14 bases had no gene match. Germline loops: CDR1 SGHVS, CDR2 FQNEAQ. This CDR3 contains 18 residues. CDR3 protein: CASSLTTGTGGVTGGYTF. Written as DNA, the CDR3 is TGTGCCAGCAGCTTAACCACCGGGACAGGGGGCGTAACGGGTGGCTACACCTTC. Based on the CDR3 plus reference TRBV7-8 and TRBJ1-2, the full variable domain is GAGVSQSPRYKVAKRGQDVALRCDPISGHVSLFWYQQALGQGPEFLTYFQNEAQLDKSGLPSDRFFAERPEGSVSTLKIQRTQQEDSAVYLCASSLTTGTGGVTGGYTFGSGTRLTVV.

The rearrangement joins TRBV30 to TRBJ1-5; weak D call: TRBD1 (6 bases). CDR3 size: 17 residues. Germline-derived CDR1 and CDR2 are GTSNPN and SVGIG (reference sequence). V was pared by 0 bases and J by 0 bases, with 15 bases between. The CDR3 sequence is CAWSVARGGYSNQPQHF. CDR3 nucleotide sequence: TGTGCCTGGAGTGTAGCCAGGGGTGGTTATAGCAATCAGCCCCAGCATTTT.

The chain carries TRBV11-3 and TRBJ2-7; 8 nucleotides align to TRBD1. Germline assignment: CDR1 SGHNT and CDR2 YENEEA. The V and J ends lost 3 bases and 4 bases, in that order; junction bases with no gene match: 8. The CDR3 covers 15 residues. The CDR3, as DNA: TGTGCCAGCAGCTTTTTGACAGGGGACGGTTACGAGCAGTACTTC. It specifies CASSFLTGDGYEQYF. Full variable domain (missing parts from reference TRBV11-3 and TRBJ2-7): EAGVVQSPRYKIIEKKQPVAFWCNPISGHNTLYWYLQNLGQGPELLIRYENEEAVDDSQLPKDRFSAERLKGVDSTLKIQPAELGDSAVYLCASSFLTGDGYEQYFGPGTRLTVT.

V is TRBV19 and J is TRBJ1-2; weak D call: TRBD1 (6 bases). The germline V and J ends were trimmed by 3 bases and 5 bases, with 10 bases remaining between them. CDR3 length equals 13 residues. Germline-derived CDR1 and CDR2 are LNHDA and SQIVND (reference sequence). CDR3 sequence reads: CASSIGQGYGYTF. CDR3 DNA sequence: TGTGCCAGTAGTATTGGCCAGGGGTATGGCTACACCTTC.

This chain connects TRBV2 to TRBJ2-3, with 8 bases lining up with TRBD2. Trimming at V came to 8 bases and at J to 0 bases, leaving 7 bases not matched to a gene. The CDR3 extends over 15 amino acids. Germline values: CDR1 SNHLY, CDR2 FYNNEI. This CDR3 reads CASLGTSSSTDTQYF. In DNA, the CDR3 is TGTGCCAGCCTGGGGACTAGTTCTAGCACAGATACGCAGTATTTT. Supplemented by reference TRBV2 and TRBJ2-3, the full variable domain reads EPEVTQTPSHQVTQMGQEVILRCVPISNHLYFYWYRQILGQKVEFLVSFYNNEISEKSEIFDDQFSVERPDGSNFTLKIRSTKLEDSAMYFCASLGTSSSTDTQYFGPGTRLTVL.

The CDR3 DNA sequence: TGTGCCAGCAGCAGGGGGACTAGCGGCGAGCAGTACTTC. This gives the protein CASSRGTSGEQYF. V is TRBV7-3 and J is TRBJ2-7, with 11 bases lining up with TRBD2. V shed 5 bases, J shed 6 bases, and the junction held 3 bases outside the gene matches. CDR3 length: 13 residues. The germline gives CDR1 SGHTA, CDR2 FQGTGA.

The chain recombines TRBV2 with TRBJ2-1; 7 nucleotides match TRBD1. Looked up from germline, CDR1 is SNHLY and CDR2 is FYNNEI. The CDR3 loop spans 14 amino acids. J gave up 2 bases and V 5 bases, and 3 bases lay outside the gene matches. The CDR3 DNA reads as TGTGCCAGCAGTCCCGGGACAGCCTACAATGAGCAGTTCTTC. It translates to CASSPGTAYNEQFF.

The gene calls are TRBV5-1 and TRBJ2-3; 8 bases fit TRBD2. The CDR3 contains 16 residues. J lost 3 bases, V lost 4 bases, and 10 bases had no gene match. Germline CDR1 is SGHRS and CDR2 is YFSETQ. CDR3 DNA: TGCGCCAGCAGCAGGACCGGGACTAGTCCAACAGATACGCAGTATTTT. This gives the protein CASSRTGTSPTDTQYF.